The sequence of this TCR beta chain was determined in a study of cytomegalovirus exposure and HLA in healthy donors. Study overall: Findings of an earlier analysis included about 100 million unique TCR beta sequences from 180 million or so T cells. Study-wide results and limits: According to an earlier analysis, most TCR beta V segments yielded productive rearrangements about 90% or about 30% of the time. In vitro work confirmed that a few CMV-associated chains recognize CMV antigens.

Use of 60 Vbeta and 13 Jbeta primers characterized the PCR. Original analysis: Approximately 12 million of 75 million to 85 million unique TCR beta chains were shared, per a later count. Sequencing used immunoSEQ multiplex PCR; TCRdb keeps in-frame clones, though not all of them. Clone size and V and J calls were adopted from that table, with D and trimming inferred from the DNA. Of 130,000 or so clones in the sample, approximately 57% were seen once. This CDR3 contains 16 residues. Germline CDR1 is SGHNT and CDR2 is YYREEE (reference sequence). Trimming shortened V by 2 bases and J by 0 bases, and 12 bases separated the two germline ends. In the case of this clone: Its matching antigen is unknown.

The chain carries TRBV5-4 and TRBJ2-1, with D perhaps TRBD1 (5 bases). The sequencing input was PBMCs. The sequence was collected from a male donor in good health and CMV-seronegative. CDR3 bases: TGTGCCAGCAGCTTTGACAGATACAGCTCCTACAATGAGCAGTTCTTC. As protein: CASSFDRYSSYNEQFF.